The 31 T cell receptor beta chains below all came from one sample that was sequenced in a study of T-cell reconstitution after alpha-beta-depleted transplantation in children. The authors prepared the TCRbeta library with unique molecular identifiers. TCRdb redid the calling of the PCR reads with MiXCR, one entry per CDR3 protein. Among around 190,000 distinct CDR3 sequences listed, 6.6% were seen once. Sequences were derived from PBMCs, sampled before TCRalphabeta/CD19-depleted stem cell transplant. The receptors originated from a boy between 2 and 15 years old with acute lymphoblastic leukemia, due to receive a stem cell transplant.

In its sample, this clonotype was seen many times. This chain connects TRBV15 to TRBJ2-2; 10 bases agree with TRBD2. Per the germline V gene, CDR1 is LNHNV and CDR2 is YYDKDF (reference sequence). V lost 5 bases, J lost 5 bases, and 17 bases stayed unmatched. The CDR3 runs 19 residues. Written as DNA, the CDR3 is TGTGCCACCAGCCCGACGCGAGAGCGGGAGGGTATCGGAACCGGGGAGCTGTTTTTT. Protein product: CATSPTREREGIGTGELFF.

This clonotype showed up many times. V is TRBV18 and J is TRBJ2-3; a possible D gene is TRBD2 (5 bases). The V and J ends lost 2 bases and 1 base respectively, with 7 bases between them. CDR1 is KGHSH, CDR2 LQKENI, per germline. The CDR3 extends over 14 amino acids. As DNA, the CDR3 is TGTGCCAGCTCACCATGGGAGCGCACAGATACGCAGTATTTT. This sequence encodes CASSPWERTDTQYF.

The table lists this clonotype with many counts. The chain uses TRBV4-3 and TRBJ2-7; D may be TRBD1 or TRBD2 (6 bases each). This CDR3 has 13 amino acids. Between the trimmed V and J ends, which lost 4 bases and 5 bases, there was a span of 12 bases. Germline lookup yields CDR1 LGHNA and CDR2 YSLEER. Here the CDR3 reads CASSPLEGDEQYF. CDR3 DNA: TGCGCCAGCAGCCCCCTGGAGGGGGACGAGCAGTACTTC.

This clonotype was counted at least ten times. The gene calls are TRBV7-8 and TRBJ2-7; possible D gene TRBD2, 5 bases. Trimming cost V 1 base and J 0 bases, with 10 bases left between them. The germline V gene encodes CDR1 SGHVS and CDR2 FQNEAQ. CDR3 length: 15 residues. The CDR3 DNA sequence: TGTGCCAGCAGCTTAGGAGGAGGATTCTCCTACGAGCAGTACTTC. This codes for CASSLGGGFSYEQYF.

The sample holds a few counts of this clonotype. The rearrangement joins TRBV5-1 to TRBJ1-1; D gene unclear. V lost 4 bases and J 8 bases, leaving 18 bases between the germline ends. The germline gives CDR1 SGHRS, CDR2 YFSETQ. The CDR3 totals 14 residues. As DNA, the CDR3 is TGCGCCAGCAGCAACTTCTTTCAGGACGGGGAAGCTTTCTTT. Protein sequence: CASSNFFQDGEAFF.

There are a few counts of this clonotype. The chain joins TRBV7-2 to TRBJ2-1; possibly TRBD1 for D (5 bases). The germline gives CDR1 SGHTA, CDR2 FQGNSA. Trimming took off 6 bases at V and 8 bases at J, with 14 bases between the two ends. This CDR3 spans 13 amino acids. CDR3 residues: CASSRKGSDEQFF. Here the CDR3 DNA reads TGTGCCAGCAGTCGGAAGGGGTCCGATGAGCAGTTCTTC.

This clonotype showed up just a few times. The chain combines TRBV18 with TRBJ2-7, with 8 bases lining up with TRBD1. Germline loops: CDR1 KGHSH, CDR2 LQKENI. CDR3 length equals 13 residues. With V trimmed by 3 bases and J by 7 bases, 5 bases remained unmatched. The chain's CDR3 is CASSPDRVREQYF. CDR3 nucleotide sequence: TGTGCCAGCTCACCGGACAGGGTTCGTGAGCAGTACTTC.

V is TRBV20-1 and J is TRBJ2-3; TRBD1 matches at 7 bases. Germline CDR1 is DFQATT and CDR2 is SNEGSKA (reference sequence). This CDR3 spans 17 amino acids. The CDR3 sequence: CCARDSSGDRLTDTQYF. CDR3 DNA: TGCTGCGCTAGAGATTCATCCGGGGACAGACTCACAGATACGCAGTATTTT.

This clonotype was detected a few times. J is TRBJ1-2 and V is TRBV7-9, with D uncertain. Germline CDR1 reads SEHNR; CDR2 reads FQNEAQ (reference sequence). V was shortened by 8 bases and J by 3 bases, with 4 bases between the two germline ends. This CDR3 has 10 residues. DNA of the CDR3: TGTGCCAGCGATTACTATGGCTACACCTTC. This codes for CASDYYGYTF.

This clonotype was picked up many times. The chain has TRBV12-3 or TRBV12-4 and TRBJ2-3, with no clear D. V dropped 3 bases and J dropped 4 bases, with 8 bases sitting between them. CDR3 length: 13 amino acids. The CDR3 region has the DNA TGTGCCAGCAGTTTGCAGACGGCAGATACGCAGTATTTT. It translates to CASSLQTADTQYF.

Ten or more counts support this clonotype. J is TRBJ2-2 and V is TRBV7-9, with TRBD2 as a possible D gene (5 bases). This CDR3 has 16 amino acids. Trimming took 4 bases from V and 6 from J, leaving 18 bases between them. Germline V lookup: CDR1 SEHNR, CDR2 FQNEAQ (reference sequence). CDR3: CASSSARRTFSGELFF. DNA for the CDR3: TGTGCCAGCAGCTCCGCACGCCGGACTTTTTCCGGGGAGCTGTTTTTT.

This clonotype was seen a few times. The genes are TRBV7-9 and TRBJ1-4; 10 bases match TRBD1. Germline V gene sequence: CDR1 SEHNR, CDR2 FQNEAQ (reference sequence). The CDR3 is made up of 15 amino acids. V lost 0 bases to trimming and J lost 5 bases; unmatched junction nucleotides: 0. CDR3 DNA: TGTGCCAGCAGCTTAGCGGGACAGGGGAATGAAAAACTGTTTTTT. The encoded protein is CASSLAGQGNEKLFF.

The chain joins TRBV20-1 to TRBJ1-4; no reliable D call. Trimming removed 6 bases at V and 8 bases at J, with 19 bases between. The V gene's germline CDR1 is DFQATT and CDR2 SNEGSKA (reference sequence). This CDR3 is 14 amino acids long. The CDR3 is CSARSAGQDEKLFF. As DNA, the CDR3 is TGCAGTGCACGATCAGCGGGTCAGGACGAAAAACTGTTTTTT.

This clonotype was found a few times. V gene TRBV28 combines with J gene TRBJ2-7, with 7 bases that match TRBD2. Trimming removed 9 bases from V and 5 bases from J; junction bases left unmatched: 4. Germline CDR1 and CDR2: MDHEN and SYDVKM. CDR3 size: 11 residues. As DNA, the CDR3 is TGTGCCAGTCTACGGGAGGACGAGCAGTACTTC. As protein: CASLREDEQYF.

The chain carries TRBV20-1 and TRBJ2-1; 10 bases map to TRBD2. The junction had 6 bases not matched to a gene; V was cut back by 6 bases and J by 7 bases. Per the germline V gene, CDR1 is DFQATT and CDR2 is SNEGSKA (reference sequence). The CDR3 runs 13 residues. This chain's CDR3 is CSAPSGRKNEQFF. CDR3 in DNA: TGCAGTGCACCTAGCGGGAGAAAAAATGAGCAGTTCTTC.

This clonotype was observed at least ten times. The chain is built from TRBV28 and TRBJ1-1; TRBD1 matches 7 bases. CDR1 is MDHEN, CDR2 SYDVKM, per germline. The CDR3 consists of 15 residues. V trimming: 3 bases; J trimming: 1 base; junction bases outside the gene matches: 5. CDR3 amino acids: CASSFLDRPNTEAFF. DNA for the CDR3: TGTGCCAGCAGTTTTCTGGACAGGCCGAACACTGAAGCTTTCTTT. Combining the CDR3 with reference TRBV28 and TRBJ1-1 gives the whole variable domain DVKVTQSSRYLVKRTGEKVFLECVQDMDHENMFWYRQDPGLGLRLIYFSYDVKMKEKGDIPEGYSVSREKKERFSLILESASTNQTSMYLCASSFLDRPNTEAFFGQGTRLTVV.

V and J are TRBV28 and TRBJ2-1; 10 nucleotides agree with TRBD2. The ends lost 5 bases at V and 8 bases at J; junction bases unmatched: 6. CDR1 is MDHEN, CDR2 SYDVKM, per germline. The CDR3 is 14 residues long. The DNA for the CDR3 is TGTGCCAGCAGTGCACTAGCGGGGTTGGATGAGCAGTTCTTC. Translated: CASSALAGLDEQFF. The full variable domain, its missing parts supplied by reference TRBV28 and TRBJ2-1, is DVKVTQSSRYLVKRTGEKVFLECVQDMDHENMFWYRQDPGLGLRLIYFSYDVKMKEKGDIPEGYSVSREKKERFSLILESASTNQTSMYLCASSALAGLDEQFFGPGTRLTVL.

This clonotype has ten or more counts. This chain uses TRBV29-1 with TRBJ2-3; 9 bases fit TRBD1. With 6 bases clipped from V and 6 bases from J, the junction kept 7 bases outside the gene matches. Germline V gene lookup returns CDR1 SQVTM and CDR2 ANQGSEA. The CDR3 length is 13 residues. CDR3 sequence: CSVADRGRDTQYF. The CDR3, as DNA: TGCAGCGTGGCGGACAGGGGAAGGGATACGCAGTATTTT.

The chain couples TRBV28 to TRBJ2-2; 8 bases align to TRBD2. The CDR3 covers 15 residues. Germline V lookup: CDR1 MDHEN, CDR2 SYDVKM. The trim removed 10 bases at V and 4 bases at J, leaving 11 bases unmatched. CDR3 region: CATMKRGRGTGELFF. The CDR3 nucleotides are TGTGCCACCATGAAGCGGGGGAGGGGCACCGGGGAGCTGTTTTTT.

The chain carries TRBV6-2 or TRBV6-3 and TRBJ2-7; 7 nucleotides match TRBD2. Germline V gives CDR1 MNHEY, CDR2 SVGEGT. The trim removed 10 bases at V and 5 bases at J, leaving 8 bases unmatched. The CDR3 has 12 residues. The CDR3 DNA follows: TGTGCCACTTATGCGGGAGATGACGAGCAGTACTTC. This sequence encodes CATYAGDDEQYF.

This clonotype was counted at least ten times. V is TRBV27 and J is TRBJ2-1; 9 bases match TRBD2. Trimming removed 3 bases from V and 6 bases from J; junction bases left unmatched: 9. The CDR3 runs to 16 residues. The germline V gene encodes CDR1 MNHEY and CDR2 SMNVEV (reference sequence). The CDR3 coding sequence is TGTGCCAGCAGTTTTATTCTGGGGACTAGCAGCAATGAGCAGTTCTTC. Its translation is CASSFILGTSSNEQFF.

This clonotype was picked up many times. V usage is TRBV3-1 and J usage is TRBJ2-1, with D tentatively TRBD2 (6 bases). This CDR3 contains 16 residues. V was trimmed by 0 bases and J by 6 bases, leaving 15 bases between them. Looked up from germline, CDR1 is LGHDT and CDR2 is YNNKEL (reference sequence). The CDR3 DNA reads as TGTGCCAGCAGCCAAGATCCTCGGGAGATCTTCAATGAGCAGTTCTTC. Protein: CASSQDPREIFNEQFF.

This clonotype was observed a few times. The chain couples TRBV6-4 to TRBJ2-6; a possible D gene is TRBD1 (5 bases). The germline V gene has CDR1 MRHNA and CDR2 SNTAGT. V was clipped by 4 bases and J by 0 bases, with 10 bases between them. The CDR3 loop spans 16 amino acids. This CDR3 reads CASSALGASGANVLTF. The CDR3 bases are TGTGCCAGCAGTGCCCTAGGGGCCTCTGGGGCCAACGTCCTGACTTTC.

This clonotype was seen ten or more times. The chain carries TRBV4-3 and TRBJ2-5; tentative D call: TRBD1 (6 bases). Germline-derived CDR1 and CDR2 are LGHNA and YSLEER. The V and J ends lost 0 bases and 5 bases respectively, with 10 bases between them. The CDR3 contains 14 residues. The CDR3, as DNA: TGCGCCAGCAGCCAAGATGGGGGCTCGGAGACCCAGTACTTC. This sequence encodes CASSQDGGSETQYF.

In this sample, this clonotype turned up a few times. The rearrangement uses TRBV12-3 or TRBV12-4 and TRBJ2-7, with 8 bases lining up with TRBD1. The length of the CDR3 is 15 residues. V lost 4 bases and J lost 7; bases outside the gene matches: 12. The CDR3 is CASSSTTGQGREQYF. In DNA form, the CDR3 reads TGTGCCAGCAGTTCAACGACTGGACAGGGTAGGGAGCAGTACTTC.

This clonotype was found many times. The chain combines TRBV28 with TRBJ2-1; 9 bases are a match to TRBD2. The CDR3 length is 15 residues. V dropped 2 bases and J dropped 13; count of bases not matched to a gene: 12. Germline assignment: CDR1 MDHEN and CDR2 SYDVKM. The CDR3 spells CASSLMQEGGRAQFF. The CDR3 coding sequence is TGTGCCAGCAGTTTAATGCAAGAGGGCGGGAGGGCCCAGTTCTTC.

This clonotype was picked up many times. This chain uses TRBV28 with TRBJ1-4; perhaps TRBD1 as D (6 bases). CDR1 is MDHEN, CDR2 SYDVKM, per germline. Between the trimmed V and J ends, which lost 7 bases and 4 bases, there was a span of 10 bases. The CDR3 totals 13 residues. CDR3 region: CASTGANNEKLFF. The CDR3 DNA is TGTGCCAGCACAGGGGCGAATAATGAAAAACTGTTTTTT.

The table lists this clonotype with many counts. CDR3 loop: CASSLVPTSYEQYF. The CDR3 DNA follows: TGTGCCAGCAGCTTGGTTCCGACCTCCTACGAGCAGTACTTC. The chain employs TRBV5-5 and TRBJ2-7; no clear D gene. Trimming removed 0 bases at V and 0 bases at J, with 7 bases between. Per the germline V gene, CDR1 is SGHKS and CDR2 is YYEKEE (reference sequence). The CDR3 is 14 amino acids.

This clonotype was observed a handful of times. V and J are TRBV7-8 and TRBJ2-3; TRBD2 aligns across 7 bases. CDR3 size: 16 residues. The germline V gene encodes CDR1 SGHVS and CDR2 FQNEAQ. V shed 2 bases, J shed 2 bases, and the junction held 7 bases outside the gene matches. CDR3 coding DNA: TGTGCCAGCAGCTTATTTCTAGCGGACCTCACAGATACGCAGTATTTT. Encoded protein: CASSLFLADLTDTQYF.

The chain employs TRBV6-1 and TRBJ2-7, with 7 bases aligning to TRBD1. This CDR3 is built from 15 residues. Germline trimming cut 6 bases from V and 5 bases from J; bases unmatched to any gene: 13. From germline, CDR1 is MNHNS and CDR2 SASEGT. This chain's CDR3 is CASRPQGRALNEQYF. The CDR3 DNA reads as TGTGCCAGCAGACCACAGGGGAGAGCTCTGAACGAGCAGTACTTC.

The chain couples TRBV11-3 to TRBJ1-4; 9 bases are a match to TRBD1. Unmatched junction bases numbered 12, after V lost 5 bases and J lost 2 bases. The CDR3 length is 18 residues. Looked up from germline, CDR1 is SGHNT and CDR2 is YENEEA. The CDR3 nucleotides are TGTGCCAGCAGCATGGCCGGGACAGGGTTAAGCACTAATGAAAAACTGTTTTTT. It translates to CASSMAGTGLSTNEKLFF.